This TCR beta chain was obtained from a study of shared clonotypes between healthy human individuals. Study information: Ranging from 18 to 49 in age, donors were two women and three men. The study, taken as a whole, reports: In this cohort, only blood was sampled, and tissue repertoires likely differ.

The CDR3 totals 17 residues. V lost 2 bases and J lost 1; bases outside the gene matches: 6. CDR1 is MGHDK and CDR2 is SYGVNS in the germline V gene. Note on this clone: The antigen is unknown.

Caucasian adults living in Nashville, Tennessee, provided all samples. Under the authors' procedure: ImmunoSEQ supplied junction-only sequences lacking quality scores, so filtering was different. Assay used: immunoSEQ multiplex PCR; TCRdb lists only in-frame clones, some missing. The DNA was the basis for D and trimming; V, J and clone size are from that table. The sample has about 490,000 clones; approximately 84% are singletons. The specimen sequenced was PBMCs. The receptor was derived from a woman in her forties in good health. Some clones in this sample may be carry-over from other donors' samples. The chain joins TRBV25-1 to TRBJ2-1, with 9 nucleotides matching TRBD2. CDR3 sequence: CASSESGRLSSYNEQFF. CDR3 DNA sequence: TGTGCCAGCAGTGAAAGCGGGAGGCTCTCTTCCTACAATGAGCAGTTCTTC. Full variable domain (rest looked up from reference TRBV25-1 and TRBJ2-1): EADIYQTPRYLVIGTGKKITLECSQTMGHDKMYWYQQDPGMELHLIHYSYGVNSTEKGDLSSESTVSRIRTEHFPLTLESARPSHTSQYLCASSESGRLSSYNEQFFGPGTRLTVL.